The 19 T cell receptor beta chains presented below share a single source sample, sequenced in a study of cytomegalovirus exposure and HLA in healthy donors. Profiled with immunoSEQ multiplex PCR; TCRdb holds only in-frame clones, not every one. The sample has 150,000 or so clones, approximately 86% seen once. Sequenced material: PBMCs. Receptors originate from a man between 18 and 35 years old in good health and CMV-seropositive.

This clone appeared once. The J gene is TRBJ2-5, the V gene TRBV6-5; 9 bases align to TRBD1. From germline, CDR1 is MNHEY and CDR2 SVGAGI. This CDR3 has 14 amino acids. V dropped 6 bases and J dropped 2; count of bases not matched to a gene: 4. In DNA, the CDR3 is TGTGCCAGCAGCCTAGACAGGGGGCAAGAGACCCAGTACTTC. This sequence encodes CASSLDRGQETQYF.

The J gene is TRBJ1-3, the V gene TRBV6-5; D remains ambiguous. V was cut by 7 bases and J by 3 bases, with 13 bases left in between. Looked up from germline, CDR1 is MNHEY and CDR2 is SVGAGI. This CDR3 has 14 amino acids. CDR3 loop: CASKTGLGGNTIYF. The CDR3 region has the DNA TGTGCCAGCAAGACGGGGTTAGGTGGAAACACCATATATTTT.

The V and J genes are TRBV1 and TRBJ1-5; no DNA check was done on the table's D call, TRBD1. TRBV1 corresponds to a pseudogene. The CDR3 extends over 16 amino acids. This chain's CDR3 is CTSSQAQGTGFQPQHF. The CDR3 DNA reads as TGCACCAGCAGCCAAGCCCAAGGGACAGGGTTTCAGCCCCAGCATTTT.

The CDR3 nucleotides read TGCGCCAGCAGCTTGGAAGGGGAAGGAACCGGGGAGCTGTTTTTT. Protein: CASSLEGEGTGELFF. The chain is built from TRBV5-1 and TRBJ2-2, with D possibly being TRBD1 (5 bases). V dropped 0 bases and J dropped 5 bases, with 11 bases sitting between them. Germline CDR1 and CDR2: SGHRS and YFSETQ. This CDR3 has 15 amino acids.

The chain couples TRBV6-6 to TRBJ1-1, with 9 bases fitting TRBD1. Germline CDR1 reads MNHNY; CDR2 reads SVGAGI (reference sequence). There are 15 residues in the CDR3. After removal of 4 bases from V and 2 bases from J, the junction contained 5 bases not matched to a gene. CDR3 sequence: CASSSWTGANTEAFF. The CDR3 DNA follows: TGTGCCAGCAGTTCCTGGACAGGGGCTAACACTGAAGCTTTCTTT.

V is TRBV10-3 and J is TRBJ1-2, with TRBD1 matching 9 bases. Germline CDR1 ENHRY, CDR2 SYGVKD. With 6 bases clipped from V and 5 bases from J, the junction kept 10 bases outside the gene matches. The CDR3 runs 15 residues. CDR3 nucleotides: TGTGCCATCAGGGGGCAAACAGGGGGCGAATATGGCTACACCTTC. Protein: CAIRGQTGGEYGYTF.

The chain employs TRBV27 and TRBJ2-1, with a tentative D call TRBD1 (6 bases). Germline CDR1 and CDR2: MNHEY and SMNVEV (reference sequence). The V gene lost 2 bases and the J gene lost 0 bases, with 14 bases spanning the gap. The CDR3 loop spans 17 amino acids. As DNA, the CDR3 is TGTGCCAGCAGTTTAATTTCAGGGGAAAGCTCCTACAATGAGCAGTTCTTC. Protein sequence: CASSLISGESSYNEQFF.

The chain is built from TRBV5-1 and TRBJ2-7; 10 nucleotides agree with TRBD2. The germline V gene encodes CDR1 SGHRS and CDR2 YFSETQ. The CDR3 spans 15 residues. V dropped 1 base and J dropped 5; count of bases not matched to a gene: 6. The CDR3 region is CASSLRASGGNEQYF. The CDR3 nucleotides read TGCGCCAGCAGCTTGAGGGCTAGCGGGGGCAACGAGCAGTACTTC.

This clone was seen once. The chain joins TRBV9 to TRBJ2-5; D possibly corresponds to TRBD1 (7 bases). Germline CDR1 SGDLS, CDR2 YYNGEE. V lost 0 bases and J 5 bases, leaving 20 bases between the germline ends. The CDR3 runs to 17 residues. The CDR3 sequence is CASSVGPSQQGRETQYF. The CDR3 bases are TGTGCCAGCAGCGTAGGGCCGTCACAACAGGGGAGGGAGACCCAGTACTTC.

CDR3 sequence (DNA): TGTGCCAGCTCCCCGAGGGAGGGGAACACCGGGGAGCTGTTTTTT. It translates to CASSPREGNTGELFF. This rearrangement joins TRBV18 to TRBJ2-2; 7 positions match TRBD2. Germline trimming cut 6 bases from V and 1 base from J; bases unmatched to any gene: 5. This CDR3 contains 15 residues. Germline CDR1 and CDR2: KGHSH and LQKENI.

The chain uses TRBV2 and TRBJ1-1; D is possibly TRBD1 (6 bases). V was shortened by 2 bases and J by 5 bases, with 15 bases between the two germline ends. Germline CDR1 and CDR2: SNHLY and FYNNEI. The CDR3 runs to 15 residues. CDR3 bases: TGTGCCAGCAGTGAATACGGGGGGCAAAGGACTGAAGCTTTCTTT. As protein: CASSEYGGQRTEAFF.

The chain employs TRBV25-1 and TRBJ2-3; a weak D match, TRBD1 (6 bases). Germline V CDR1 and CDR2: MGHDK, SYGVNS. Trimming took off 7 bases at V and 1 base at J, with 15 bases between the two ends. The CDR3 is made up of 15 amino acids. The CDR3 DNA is TGTGCCAGCACCCCAGTGGGGGCCGGCACAGATACGCAGTATTTT. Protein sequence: CASTPVGAGTDTQYF.

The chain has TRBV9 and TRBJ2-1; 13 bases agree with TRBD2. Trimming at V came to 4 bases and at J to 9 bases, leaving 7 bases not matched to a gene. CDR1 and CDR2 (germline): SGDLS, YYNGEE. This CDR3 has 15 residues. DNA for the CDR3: TGTGCCAGCAGCTCGACTAGCGGGGGGTACGGTGAGCAGTTCTTC. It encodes CASSSTSGGYGEQFF.

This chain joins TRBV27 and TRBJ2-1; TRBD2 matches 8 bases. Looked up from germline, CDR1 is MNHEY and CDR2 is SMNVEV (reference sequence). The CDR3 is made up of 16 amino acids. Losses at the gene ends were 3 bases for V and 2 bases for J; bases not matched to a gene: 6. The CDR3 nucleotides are TGTGCCAGCAGTTTCCGGGGGGGGGTCACCTACAATGAGCAGTTCTTC. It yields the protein CASSFRGGVTYNEQFF.

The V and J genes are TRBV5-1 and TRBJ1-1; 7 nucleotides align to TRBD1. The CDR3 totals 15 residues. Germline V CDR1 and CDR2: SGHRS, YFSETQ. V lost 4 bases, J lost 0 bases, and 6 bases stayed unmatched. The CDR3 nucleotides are TGCGCCAGCAGCGTGACAGGGCTTATGAACACTGAAGCTTTCTTT. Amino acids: CASSVTGLMNTEAFF.

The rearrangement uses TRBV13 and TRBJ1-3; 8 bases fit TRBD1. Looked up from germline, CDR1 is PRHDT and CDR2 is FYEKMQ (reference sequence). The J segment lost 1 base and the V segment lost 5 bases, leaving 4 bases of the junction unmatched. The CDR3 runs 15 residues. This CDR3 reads CASSQQGESGNTIYF. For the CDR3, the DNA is TGTGCCAGCAGCCAACAGGGGGAGTCTGGAAACACCATATATTTT. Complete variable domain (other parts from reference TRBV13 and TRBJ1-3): AAGVIQSPRHLIKEKRETATLKCYPIPRHDTVYWYQQGPGQDPQFLISFYEKMQSDKGSIPDRFSAQQFSDYHSELNMSSLELGDSALYFCASSQQGESGNTIYFGEGSWLTVV.

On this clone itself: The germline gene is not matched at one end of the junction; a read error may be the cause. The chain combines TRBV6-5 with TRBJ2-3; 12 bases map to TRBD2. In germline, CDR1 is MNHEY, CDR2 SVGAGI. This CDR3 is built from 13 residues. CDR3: CATRLAGAHGYLF. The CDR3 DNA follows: TGTGCCACCAGACTAGCGGGAGCCCACGGGTACCTTTTT.

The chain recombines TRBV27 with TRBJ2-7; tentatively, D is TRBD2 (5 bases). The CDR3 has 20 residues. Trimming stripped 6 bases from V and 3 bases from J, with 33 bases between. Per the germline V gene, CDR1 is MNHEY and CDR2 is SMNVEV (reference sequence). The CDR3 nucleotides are TGTGCCAGCAGCCCTCGGGCGCACCAGGAGGCTCAAGGGCCCAACTACGAGCAGTACTTC. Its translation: CASSPRAHQEAQGPNYEQYF.

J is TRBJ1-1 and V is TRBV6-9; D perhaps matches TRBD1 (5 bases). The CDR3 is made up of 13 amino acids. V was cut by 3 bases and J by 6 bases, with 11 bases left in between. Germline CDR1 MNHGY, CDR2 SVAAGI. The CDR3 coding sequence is TGTGCCAGCAGTTACGAAAGGGGCGCTGAAGCTTTCTTT. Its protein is CASSYERGAEAFF.